These T cell receptor beta chains were read from a single sample in a study of CD8+ T cells in alopecia areata. Sequenced by immunoSEQ multiplex PCR; TCRdb stores in-frame clones only, minus some. The table shows about 120,000 clones, with 50% to 75% occurring only once. This sample comprised CD8+ T cells sorted from blood, obtained at week 24, from a patient treated with tofacitinib. The receptor set was obtained from a human donor with alopecia areata. Each CDR3 is given without its conserved first and last residue. Fields, in order: D gene, V gene, J gene, CDR3 protein. A D gene is named only where the DNA matches it firmly.

d_call: TRBD1
v_call: TRBV2
j_call: TRBJ2-2
cdr3_aa: ASSEYRGTGELF

d_call: TRBD1
v_call: TRBV7-9
j_call: TRBJ1-1
cdr3_aa: ASSLGQGGLNTEAF

d_call: -
v_call: TRBV29-1
j_call: TRBJ1-4
cdr3_aa: SVDQWPNEKLF

d_call: -
v_call: TRBV19
j_call: TRBJ1-2
cdr3_aa: ASSTRQVYGYT

d_call: -
v_call: TRBV5-1
j_call: TRBJ2-5
cdr3_aa: ASSLWRGGETQY

d_call: -
v_call: TRBV10-3
j_call: TRBJ2-7
cdr3_aa: AIRVADSYEQY

d_call: -
v_call: TRBV19
j_call: TRBJ2-5
cdr3_aa: ASSKDLEETQY

d_call: -
v_call: TRBV29-1
j_call: TRBJ2-7
cdr3_aa: SVEDPEGSHEQY

d_call: -
v_call: TRBV29-1
j_call: TRBJ2-1
cdr3_aa: SVVGQIYNEQF

d_call: -
v_call: TRBV6-4
j_call: TRBJ2-3
cdr3_aa: ASSQLVGASSTDTQY

d_call: -
v_call: TRBV10-3
j_call: TRBJ2-7
cdr3_aa: AISVDLYRESASYEQY

d_call: -
v_call: TRBV29-1
j_call: TRBJ1-1
cdr3_aa: SVEDLVPGTEAF

d_call: TRBD1
v_call: TRBV27
j_call: TRBJ1-2
cdr3_aa: ASSRSLGTETGGYT

d_call: TRBD1
v_call: TRBV7-9
j_call: TRBJ2-5
cdr3_aa: ASSDDREETQY

d_call: -
v_call: TRBV29-1
j_call: TRBJ1-5
cdr3_aa: SVGSGEAGPQH

d_call: TRBD1
v_call: TRBV9
j_call: TRBJ1-2
cdr3_aa: ASTGGASNYGYT

d_call: -
v_call: TRBV5-6
j_call: TRBJ1-2
cdr3_aa: ASSSGTGVGYT

d_call: -
v_call: TRBV27
j_call: TRBJ1-1
cdr3_aa: ASSWGRGLGANTEAF

d_call: -
v_call: TRBV7-2
j_call: TRBJ1-2
cdr3_aa: ASSPGTDYGYT

d_call: -
v_call: TRBV2
j_call: TRBJ2-5
cdr3_aa: ASSEALLGGQETQY

d_call: -
v_call: TRBV29-1
j_call: TRBJ1-4
cdr3_aa: SVEGEVEEKLF

d_call: -
v_call: TRBV2
j_call: TRBJ2-7
cdr3_aa: ASGQGTYEQY

d_call: -
v_call: TRBV12-5
j_call: TRBJ2-7
cdr3_aa: ASGLPTREGVLDYEQY

d_call: -
v_call: TRBV30
j_call: TRBJ2-1
cdr3_aa: AWAPTSGGPYNEQF

d_call: -
v_call: TRBV14
j_call: TRBJ2-5
cdr3_aa: ASSQETAATQETQY

d_call: -
v_call: TRBV5-6
j_call: TRBJ1-2
cdr3_aa: ASSLEQGWHYGYT

d_call: TRBD1
v_call: TRBV7-9
j_call: TRBJ1-4
cdr3_aa: ASSQDRATNEKLF

d_call: TRBD2
v_call: TRBV30
j_call: TRBJ2-2
cdr3_aa: AWSGGWELF

d_call: -
v_call: TRBV10-3
j_call: TRBJ1-2
cdr3_aa: ATMTLYGYT

d_call: -
v_call: TRBV30
j_call: TRBJ2-5
cdr3_aa: AWSWDRQETQY

d_call: TRBD2
v_call: TRBV5-1
j_call: TRBJ2-7
cdr3_aa: ASSPHLAGGNEQY

d_call: TRBD1
v_call: TRBV7-9
j_call: TRBJ1-1
cdr3_aa: ASSLGDSEAF

d_call: -
v_call: TRBV29-1
j_call: TRBJ1-2
cdr3_aa: SAIHMGGQNYGYT

d_call: TRBD1
v_call: TRBV5-6
j_call: TRBJ1-2
cdr3_aa: ASNLQGTGDLYGYT

d_call: -
v_call: TRBV5-6
j_call: TRBJ1-1
cdr3_aa: ASSPTMGGLMNTEAF

d_call: -
v_call: TRBV27
j_call: TRBJ2-1
cdr3_aa: ASSLVGTGLNEQF

d_call: -
v_call: TRBV7-3
j_call: TRBJ1-1
cdr3_aa: ASSSTADGQNTEAF

d_call: -
v_call: TRBV7-9
j_call: TRBJ2-1
cdr3_aa: ASRGAYNEQF

d_call: -
v_call: TRBV5-6
j_call: TRBJ2-5
cdr3_aa: ASSLGGWGDETQY

d_call: TRBD1
v_call: TRBV30
j_call: TRBJ1-6
cdr3_aa: AWSGGTDNSPLH

d_call: -
v_call: TRBV2
j_call: TRBJ2-3
cdr3_aa: AKRGQSTDTQY

d_call: TRBD2
v_call: TRBV4-1
j_call: TRBJ2-5
cdr3_aa: ASSHRLAGGKETQY

d_call: TRBD1
v_call: TRBV29-1
j_call: TRBJ2-7
cdr3_aa: SVEDRGYEQY

d_call: TRBD1
v_call: TRBV7-9
j_call: TRBJ2-2
cdr3_aa: ASSPLMARTGIGTGELF

d_call: -
v_call: TRBV25-1
j_call: TRBJ2-1
cdr3_aa: ASSGPGGYNEQF

d_call: -
v_call: TRBV6-5
j_call: TRBJ2-7
cdr3_aa: ASSYGSLEASYEQY

d_call: -
v_call: TRBV10-2
j_call: TRBJ2-7
cdr3_aa: ASLRGDYEQY

d_call: -
v_call: TRBV4-2
j_call: TRBJ1-1
cdr3_aa: ASSPRMNTEAF

d_call: TRBD1
v_call: TRBV5-1
j_call: TRBJ1-1
cdr3_aa: ASSSGQGANTEAF

d_call: -
v_call: TRBV5-6
j_call: TRBJ1-2
cdr3_aa: ASSPDSYGYT

d_call: -
v_call: TRBV4-3
j_call: TRBJ2-1
cdr3_aa: ASSQGAGSGEQF

d_call: TRBD2
v_call: TRBV5-4
j_call: TRBJ2-2
cdr3_aa: ASSAGLVENGELF

d_call: -
v_call: TRBV9
j_call: TRBJ1-2
cdr3_aa: ASSGPYGYT

d_call: -
v_call: TRBV27
j_call: TRBJ2-3
cdr3_aa: ASSLSLGYTDTQY

d_call: TRBD1
v_call: TRBV5-5
j_call: TRBJ2-5
cdr3_aa: ASSDRTGGRETQY

d_call: TRBD1
v_call: TRBV19
j_call: TRBJ1-5
cdr3_aa: ASSTPGQVKDQPQH

d_call: -
v_call: TRBV14
j_call: TRBJ2-7
cdr3_aa: ASSPRGSYEQY

d_call: -
v_call: TRBV27
j_call: TRBJ2-1
cdr3_aa: ASSFIGGAYNEQF

d_call: TRBD1
v_call: TRBV29-1
j_call: TRBJ2-7
cdr3_aa: SVWTGGGYEQY

d_call: -
v_call: TRBV27
j_call: TRBJ1-5
cdr3_aa: ASSWTDNQPQH